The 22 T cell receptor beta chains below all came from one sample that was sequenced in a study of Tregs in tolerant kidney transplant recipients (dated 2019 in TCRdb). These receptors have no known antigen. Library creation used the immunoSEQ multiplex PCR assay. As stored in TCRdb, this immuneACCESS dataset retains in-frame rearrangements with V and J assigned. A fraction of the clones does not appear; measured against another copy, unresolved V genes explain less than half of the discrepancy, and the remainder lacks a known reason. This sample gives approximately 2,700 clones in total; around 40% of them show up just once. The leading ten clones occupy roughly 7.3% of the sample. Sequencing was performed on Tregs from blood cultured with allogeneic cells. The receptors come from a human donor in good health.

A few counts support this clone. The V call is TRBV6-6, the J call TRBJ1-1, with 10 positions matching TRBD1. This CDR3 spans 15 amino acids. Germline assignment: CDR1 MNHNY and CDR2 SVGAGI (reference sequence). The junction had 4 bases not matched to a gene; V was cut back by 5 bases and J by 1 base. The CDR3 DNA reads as TGTGCCAGCAGTAGGGGACAGGGGTGGAACACTGAAGCTTTCTTT. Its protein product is CASSRGQGWNTEAFF.

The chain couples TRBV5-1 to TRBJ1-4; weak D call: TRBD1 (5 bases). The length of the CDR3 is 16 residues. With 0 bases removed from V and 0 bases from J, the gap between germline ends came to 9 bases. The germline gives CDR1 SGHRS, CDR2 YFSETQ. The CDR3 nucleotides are TGCGCCAGCAGCTTGGTTTTAGGGGCAACTAATGAAAAACTGTTTTTT. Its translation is CASSLVLGATNEKLFF.

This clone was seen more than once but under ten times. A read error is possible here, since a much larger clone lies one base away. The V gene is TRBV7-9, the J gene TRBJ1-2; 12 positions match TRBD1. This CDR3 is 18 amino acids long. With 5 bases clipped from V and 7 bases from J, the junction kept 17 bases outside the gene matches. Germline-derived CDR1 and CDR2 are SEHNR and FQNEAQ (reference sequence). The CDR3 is CASSRTRAGTGGEGGYTF. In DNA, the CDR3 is TGTGCCAGCAGCCGGACCCGGGCCGGGACAGGGGGCGAAGGTGGCTACACCTTC.

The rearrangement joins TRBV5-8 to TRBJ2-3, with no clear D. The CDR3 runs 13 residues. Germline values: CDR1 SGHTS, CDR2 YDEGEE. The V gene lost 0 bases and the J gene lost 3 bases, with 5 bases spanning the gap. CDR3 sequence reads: CASSLVWTDTQYF. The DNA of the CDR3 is TGTGCCAGCAGCTTGGTGTGGACAGATACGCAGTATTTT.

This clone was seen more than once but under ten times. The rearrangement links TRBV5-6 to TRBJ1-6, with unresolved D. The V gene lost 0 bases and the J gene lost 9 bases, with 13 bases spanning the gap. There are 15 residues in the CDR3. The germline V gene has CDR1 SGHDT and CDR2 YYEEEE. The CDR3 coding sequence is TGTGCCAGCAGCTTGGTGGGGAGGCTACTTTCACCCCTCCACTTT. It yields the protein CASSLVGRLLSPLHF.

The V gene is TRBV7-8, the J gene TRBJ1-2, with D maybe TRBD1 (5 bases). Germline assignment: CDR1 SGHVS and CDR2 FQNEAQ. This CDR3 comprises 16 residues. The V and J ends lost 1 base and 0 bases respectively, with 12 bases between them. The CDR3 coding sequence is TGTGCCAGCAGCTTAGAAGGAGCAGGGCCTAACTATGGCTACACCTTC. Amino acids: CASSLEGAGPNYGYTF.

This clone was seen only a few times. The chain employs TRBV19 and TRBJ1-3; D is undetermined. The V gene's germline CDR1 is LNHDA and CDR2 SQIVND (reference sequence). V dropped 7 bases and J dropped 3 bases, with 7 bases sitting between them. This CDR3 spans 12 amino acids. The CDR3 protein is CASNRIGNTIYF. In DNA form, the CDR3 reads TGTGCCAGTAATAGAATTGGAAACACCATATATTTT.

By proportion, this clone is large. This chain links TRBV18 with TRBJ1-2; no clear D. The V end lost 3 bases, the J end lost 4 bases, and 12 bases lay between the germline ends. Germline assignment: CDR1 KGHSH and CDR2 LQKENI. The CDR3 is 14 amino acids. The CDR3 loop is CASSPLPAGYGYTF. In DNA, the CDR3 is TGTGCCAGCTCACCCTTACCGGCGGGCTATGGCTACACCTTC.

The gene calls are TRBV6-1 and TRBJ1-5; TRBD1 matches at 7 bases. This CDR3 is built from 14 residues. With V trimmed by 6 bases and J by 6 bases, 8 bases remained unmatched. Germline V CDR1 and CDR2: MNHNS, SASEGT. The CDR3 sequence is CASSAGTVSQPQHF. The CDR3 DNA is TGTGCCAGCAGCGCCGGGACAGTTAGTCAGCCCCAGCATTTT.

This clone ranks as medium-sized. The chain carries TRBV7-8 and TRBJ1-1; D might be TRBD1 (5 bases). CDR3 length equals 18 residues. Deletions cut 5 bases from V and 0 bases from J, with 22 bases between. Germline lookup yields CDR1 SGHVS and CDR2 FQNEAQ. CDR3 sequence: CASSPSPRLWGMNTEAFF. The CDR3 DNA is TGTGCCAGCAGCCCTTCCCCCCGCCTTTGGGGGATGAACACTGAAGCTTTCTTT.

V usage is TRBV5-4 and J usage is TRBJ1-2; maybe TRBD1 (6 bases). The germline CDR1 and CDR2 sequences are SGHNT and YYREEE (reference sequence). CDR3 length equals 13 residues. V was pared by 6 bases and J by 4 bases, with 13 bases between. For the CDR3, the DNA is TGTGCCAGCAATGTGGGGGGCTCCTATGGCTACACCTTC. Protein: CASNVGGSYGYTF.

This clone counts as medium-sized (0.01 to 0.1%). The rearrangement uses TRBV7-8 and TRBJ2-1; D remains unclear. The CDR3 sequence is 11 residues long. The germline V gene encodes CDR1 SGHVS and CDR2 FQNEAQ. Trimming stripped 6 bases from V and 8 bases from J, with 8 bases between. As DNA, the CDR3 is TGTGCCAGCAGTCCCCAGTATGAGCAGTTCTTC. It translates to CASSPQYEQFF.

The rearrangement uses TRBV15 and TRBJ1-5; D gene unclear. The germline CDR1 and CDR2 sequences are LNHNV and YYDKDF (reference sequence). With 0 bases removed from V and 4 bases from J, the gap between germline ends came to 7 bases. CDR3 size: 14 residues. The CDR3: CATSRDLENQPQHF. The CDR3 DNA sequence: TGTGCCACCAGCAGAGATCTGGAGAATCAGCCCCAGCATTTT.

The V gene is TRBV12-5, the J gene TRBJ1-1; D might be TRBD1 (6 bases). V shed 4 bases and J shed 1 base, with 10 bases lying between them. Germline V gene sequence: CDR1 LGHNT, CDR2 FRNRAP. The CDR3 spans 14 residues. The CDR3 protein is CASGYGQPNTEAFF. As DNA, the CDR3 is TGTGCTAGTGGTTACGGACAGCCGAACACTGAAGCTTTCTTT. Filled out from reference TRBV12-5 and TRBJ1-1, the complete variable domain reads DARVTQTPRHKVTEMGQEVTMRCQPILGHNTVFWYRQTMMQGLELLAYFRNRAPLDDSGMPKDRFSAEMPDATLATLKIQPSEPRDSAVYFCASGYGQPNTEAFFGQGTRLTVV.

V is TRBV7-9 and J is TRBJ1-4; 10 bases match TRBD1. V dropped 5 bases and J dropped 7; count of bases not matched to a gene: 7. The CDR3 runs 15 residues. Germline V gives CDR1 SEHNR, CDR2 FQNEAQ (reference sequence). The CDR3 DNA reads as TGTGCCAGCAGCGAGGGGGGGACAGGGGTTGAAAAACTGTTTTTT. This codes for CASSEGGTGVEKLFF.

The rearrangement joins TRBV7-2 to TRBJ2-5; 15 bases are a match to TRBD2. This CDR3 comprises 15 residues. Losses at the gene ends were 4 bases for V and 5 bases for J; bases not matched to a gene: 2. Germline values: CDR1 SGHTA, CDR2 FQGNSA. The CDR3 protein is CASSSGTSGRETQYF. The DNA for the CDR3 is TGTGCCAGCAGCTCCGGGACTAGCGGGAGGGAGACCCAGTACTTC. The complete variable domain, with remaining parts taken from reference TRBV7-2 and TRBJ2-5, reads GAGVSQSPSNKVTEKGKDVELRCDPISGHTALYWYRQSLGQGLEFLIYFQGNSAPDKSGLPSDRFSAERTGGSVSTLTIQRTQQEDSAVYLCASSSGTSGRETQYFGPGTRLLVL.

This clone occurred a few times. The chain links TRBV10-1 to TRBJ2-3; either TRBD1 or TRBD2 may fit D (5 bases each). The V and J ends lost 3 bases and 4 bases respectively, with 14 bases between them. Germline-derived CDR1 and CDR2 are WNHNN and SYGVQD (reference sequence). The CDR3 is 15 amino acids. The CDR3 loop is CASSDWGKGADTQYF. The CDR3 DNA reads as TGCGCCAGCAGTGATTGGGGGAAGGGTGCAGATACGCAGTATTTT.

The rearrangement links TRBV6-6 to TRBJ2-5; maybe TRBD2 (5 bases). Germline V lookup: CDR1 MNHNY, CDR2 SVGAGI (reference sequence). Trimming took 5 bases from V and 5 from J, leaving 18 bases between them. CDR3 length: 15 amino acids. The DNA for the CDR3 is TGTGCCAGCAGTAGGAGAAGGATTACGGGGGAGACCCAGTACTTC. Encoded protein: CASSRRRITGETQYF.

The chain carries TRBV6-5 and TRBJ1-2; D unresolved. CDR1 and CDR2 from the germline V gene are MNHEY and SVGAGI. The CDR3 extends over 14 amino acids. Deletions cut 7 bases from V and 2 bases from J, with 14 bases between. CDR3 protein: CASTPQLRNYGYTF. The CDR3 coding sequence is TGTGCCAGCACTCCGCAGTTGAGAAACTATGGCTACACCTTC.

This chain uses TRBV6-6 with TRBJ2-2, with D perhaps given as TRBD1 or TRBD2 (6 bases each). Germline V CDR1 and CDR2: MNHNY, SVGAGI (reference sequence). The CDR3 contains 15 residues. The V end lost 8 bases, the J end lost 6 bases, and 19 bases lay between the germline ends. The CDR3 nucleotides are TGTGCCAGCTGGGGGATGGGCCGGGGGCCCGGGGAGCTGTTTTTT. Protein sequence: CASWGMGRGPGELFF.

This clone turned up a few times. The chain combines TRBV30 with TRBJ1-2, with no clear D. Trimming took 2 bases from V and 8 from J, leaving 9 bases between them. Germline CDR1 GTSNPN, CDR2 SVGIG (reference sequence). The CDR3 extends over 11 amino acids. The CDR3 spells CAWSLGYGYTF. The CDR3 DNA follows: TGTGCCTGGAGTCTGGGTTACGGCTACACCTTC.

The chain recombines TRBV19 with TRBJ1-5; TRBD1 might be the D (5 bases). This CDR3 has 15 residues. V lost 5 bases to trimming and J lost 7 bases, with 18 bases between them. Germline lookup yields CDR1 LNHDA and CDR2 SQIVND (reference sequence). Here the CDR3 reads CASSRSGTRIQPQHF. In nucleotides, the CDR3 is TGTGCCAGTAGTCGTTCAGGGACCAGAATCCAGCCCCAGCATTTT. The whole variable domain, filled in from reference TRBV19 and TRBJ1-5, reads DGGITQSPKYLFRKEGQNVTLSCEQNLNHDAMYWYRQDPGQGLRLIYYSQIVNDFQKGDIAEGYSVSREKKESFPLTVTSAQKNPTAFYLCASSRSGTRIQPQHFGDGTRLSIL.